This T cell receptor beta chain was sequenced for a study of PD-1 blockade in classical Hodgkin lymphoma. Findings and caveats of the study: CD4+ TCR diversity rose significantly by C4D1, and CD8+ TCR diversity did not. According to reports, newly diagnosed patients had lower baseline TCR diversity than healthy donors, and relapsed/refractory patients had lower baseline TCR diversity still. Patients newly diagnosed and complete responders had comparable baseline diversity.

Here immunoSEQ multiplex PCR was the method, and the copy in TCRdb shows in-frame clones only, minus some. The sample has roughly 50,000 clones, around nine tenths seen once. Of note for this clone: Its matching antigen is unknown.

This CDR3 comprises 14 residues. Germline lookup yields CDR1 SGDLS and CDR2 YYNGEE. V dropped 3 bases and J dropped 10; count of bases not matched to a gene: 6. Noted time point: cycle 4 day 1 (C4D1), after 5 to 7 weeks of nivolumab. In every patient, relapse followed autologous stem cell transplantation, while exposure to brentuximab vedotin differed. Best responses fell into complete response, partial response or progressive disease. The chain links TRBV9 to TRBJ2-1; 11 nucleotides align to TRBD2. Specimen: peripheral blood mononuclear cells (PBMCs), collected before the fourth cycle of nivolumab. This clonotype was sampled from a human donor with classical Hodgkin lymphoma. The CDR3 region is CASSGGLAVGEQFF. The CDR3, as DNA: TGTGCCAGCAGCGGGGGACTAGCGGTCGGGGAGCAGTTCTTC.